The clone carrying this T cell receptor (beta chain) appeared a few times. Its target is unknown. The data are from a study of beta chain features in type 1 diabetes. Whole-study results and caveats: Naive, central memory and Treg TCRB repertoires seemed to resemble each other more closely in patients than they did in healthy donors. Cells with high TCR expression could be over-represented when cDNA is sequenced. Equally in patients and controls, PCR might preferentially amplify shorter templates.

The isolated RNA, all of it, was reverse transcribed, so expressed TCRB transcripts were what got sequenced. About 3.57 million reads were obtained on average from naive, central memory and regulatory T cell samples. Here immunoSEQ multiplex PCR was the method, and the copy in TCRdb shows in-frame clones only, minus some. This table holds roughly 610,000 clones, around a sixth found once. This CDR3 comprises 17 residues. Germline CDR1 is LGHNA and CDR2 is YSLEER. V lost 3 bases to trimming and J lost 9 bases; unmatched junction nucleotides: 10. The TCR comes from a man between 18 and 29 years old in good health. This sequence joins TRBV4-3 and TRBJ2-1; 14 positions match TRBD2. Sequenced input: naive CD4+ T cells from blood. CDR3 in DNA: TGCGCCAGCAGCCAGGGCCCAGGGACTAGCGGGAGAATTGAGCAGTTCTTC. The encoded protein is CASSQGPGTSGRIEQFF.